This T cell receptor beta chain derives from a study of monozygotic twins with cystic fibrosis. Sequencing used immunoSEQ multiplex PCR; TCRdb keeps in-frame clones, though not all of them. Among about 15,000 clones, 70% to 90% were seen once, and the ten largest hold around 1.1%. Whole-study findings and limits: J usage was most co-twin-similar in 8 of 16 pairs, V in 13. Monozygotic CF twins shared more identical nucleotide clonotypes than unrelated patients.

Remarks on this clone: The antigen is undetermined.

Unmatched junction bases numbered 4, after V lost 4 bases and J lost 6 bases. The CDR3 length is 13 residues. In germline, CDR1 is SGHNT, CDR2 YYREEE (reference sequence). Source material: blood. The rearrangement joins TRBV5-4 to TRBJ2-1; 7 bases line up with TRBD2. The TCR was taken from a boy aged 5 to 17 with cystic fibrosis. The CDR3 DNA follows: TGTGCCAGCAGCAGGGACTATCCCAATGAGCAGTTCTTC. Encoded protein: CASSRDYPNEQFF.